This is a list of T cell receptor beta chains from one sample in a study of blood T cell repertoires in COVID-19. TCRdb's table, derived via immunoSEQ multiplex PCR, lists solely in-frame clones and lacks some. The repertoire holds roughly 170,000 clones, about 87% seen once, with over 0.7% in the top ten. The sample was peripheral blood. These receptors came from a woman aged 18-30 years who had recovered from COVID-19. CDR3s include the opening cysteine and the closing phenylalanine or tryptophan. The D gene is left open where the match is weak. Clone size appears in some rows only: once, few, many, or a class for an expanded clone.

v_gene	abundance	d_gene	j_gene	CDR3aa	CDR3nt
TRBV7-9	-	TRBD1	TRBJ2-7	CASSLQGDEQYF	TGTGCCAGCAGCTTACAGGGGGACGAGCAGTACTTC
TRBV5-6	-	TRBD1	TRBJ2-7	CASNTRDRFYEQYF	TGTGCCAGCAACACCCGGGACAGGTTCTACGAGCAGTACTTC
TRBV6-5	-	TRBD2	TRBJ2-1	CASSYAGASYNEQFF	TGTGCCAGCAGTTACGCGGGAGCGAGCTACAATGAGCAGTTCTTC
TRBV5-1	-	-	TRBJ2-3	CASRGAGNTDTQYF	TGCGCCAGCAGAGGGGCAGGAAACACAGATACGCAGTATTTT
TRBV28	-	TRBD1	TRBJ1-2	CASSPSDRGGGGYTF	TGTGCCAGCAGTCCCTCGGACAGGGGAGGAGGTGGCTACACCTTC
TRBV6-5	-	-	TRBJ2-3	CASSYVDRNTDTQYF	TGTGCCAGCAGTTACGTTGACAGAAACACAGATACGCAGTATTTT
TRBV27	-	-	TRBJ2-1	CASSPTIAYNEQFF	TGTGCCAGCAGTCCAACAATAGCTTACAATGAGCAGTTCTTC
TRBV3-1/TRBV3-2	-	TRBD2	TRBJ2-1	CASSQGLAGGPYNEQFF	TGTGCCAGCAGCCAAGGTCTAGCGGGAGGGCCGTACAATGAGCAGTTCTTC
TRBV5-4	-	-	TRBJ2-5	CASSPGTRAYVETQYF	TGTGCCAGCAGCCCCGGGACTCGGGCCTATGTAGAGACCCAGTACTTC
TRBV4-3	-	TRBD1	TRBJ1-6	CASSQDTGQGIYNSPLHF	TGCGCCAGCAGCCAAGATACCGGACAGGGCATTTATAATTCACCCCTCCACTTT
TRBV2	-	TRBD1	TRBJ2-1	CASSEVAGGADEQFF	TGTGCCAGCAGTGAGGTGGCAGGGGGCGCGGATGAGCAGTTCTTC
TRBV6-2/TRBV6-3	-	-	TRBJ2-4	CASSPGKNIQYF	TGTGCCAGCAGTCCGGGGAAAAACATTCAGTACTTC
TRBV27	once	-	TRBJ1-1	CASSRGYYTEAFF	TGTGCCAGCAGTCGAGGATACTACACTGAAGCTTTCTTT
TRBV5-1	-	-	TRBJ2-1	CASLAGASKNEQFF	TGCGCCAGCCTGGCGGGGGCTAGCAAGAATGAGCAGTTCTTC
TRBV5-6	-	TRBD2	TRBJ2-3	CASSLLLRLATDTQYF	TGTGCCAGCAGTCTACTCTTAAGACTAGCGACAGATACGCAGTATTTT
TRBV6-5	-	-	TRBJ2-7	CASWQRTLSDEQYF	TGTGCCAGCTGGCAACGCACCCTCTCCGACGAGCAGTACTTC
TRBV2	-	-	TRBJ1-3	CASSADRHSGNTIYF	TGTGCCAGCAGTGCCGACAGGCACTCTGGAAACACCATATATTTT
TRBV6-2/TRBV6-3	-	TRBD1	TRBJ1-5	CASSYRDRVLVGNQPQHF	TGTGCCAGCAGTTACAGGGACAGGGTGTTAGTGGGCAATCAGCCCCAGCATTTT
TRBV6-2/TRBV6-3	-	TRBD1	TRBJ1-1	CASSLQGVLAEAFF	TGTGCCAGCAGTTTGCAGGGGGTTTTGGCTGAAGCTTTCTTT
TRBV24-1	-	TRBD2	TRBJ2-1	CATSSASGSSYNEQFF	TGTGCCACCAGTTCGGCTAGCGGGAGTTCCTACAATGAGCAGTTCTTC
TRBV5-4	once	-	TRBJ2-3	CAVRDTDTQYF	TGTGCCGTCAGGGACACAGATACGCAGTATTTT
TRBV11-2	-	TRBD1	TRBJ2-1	CASSFHRGNYNEQFF	TGTGCCAGCAGCTTTCACAGGGGAAACTACAATGAGCAGTTCTTC
TRBV19	-	-	TRBJ1-1	CASSSWGLNTEAFF	TGTGCCAGTAGTAGTTGGGGCCTGAACACTGAAGCTTTCTTT
TRBV7-3	many	-	TRBJ2-1	CASSFTGFSDNEQFF	TGTGCCAGCAGCTTCACAGGGTTTTCAGACAATGAGCAGTTCTTC
TRBV5-1	-	-	TRBJ1-4	CASSLARGNEKLFF	TGCGCCAGCAGCTTGGCGAGGGGGAATGAAAAACTGTTTTTT
TRBV4-1	few	-	TRBJ2-1	CASSQVGAGSYNEQFF	TGCGCCAGCAGCCAAGTCGGGGCGGGGTCCTACAATGAGCAGTTCTTC
TRBV7-3	-	-	TRBJ2-7	CASSPGPGHGATYEQYF	TGTGCCAGCAGCCCCGGCCCGGGACATGGGGCAACCTACGAGCAGTACTTC
TRBV7-9	-	TRBD2	TRBJ2-5	CASSHRTSGGGETQYF	TGTGCCAGCAGCCACCGGACTAGCGGGGGCGGAGAGACCCAGTACTTC
TRBV5-6	few	-	TRBJ2-7	CASTMGDTYSAEQYF	TGTGCCAGCACCATGGGGGACACCTACTCCGCGGAGCAGTACTTC
TRBV10-3	-	-	TRBJ2-7	CAISELDSLEQYF	TGTGCCATCAGTGAGCTAGACAGCCTCGAGCAGTACTTC
TRBV7-3	-	-	TRBJ2-3	CASSPQLRGAQYF	TGTGCCAGCAGCCCACAACTTAGGGGTGCGCAGTATTTT
TRBV9	-	-	TRBJ2-1	CASSVVVGTYNEQFF	TGTGCCAGCAGCGTAGTAGTCGGGACCTACAATGAGCAGTTCTTC
TRBV13	once	TRBD1	TRBJ2-1	CASSARDRGPLYNEQFF	TGTGCCAGCAGCGCCCGGGACAGGGGTCCCCTCTACAATGAGCAGTTCTTC
TRBV5-1	-	TRBD1	TRBJ1-3	CASSLGQGAGNTIYF	TGCGCCAGCAGCTTGGGACAGGGGGCTGGAAACACCATATATTTT
TRBV6-5	-	TRBD1	TRBJ2-7	CASSNRDRGDEQYF	TGTGCCAGCTCCAACCGGGACAGGGGGGACGAGCAGTACTTC
TRBV9	-	-	TRBJ1-1	CASSVRWNTEAFF	TGTGCCAGCAGCGTCAGGTGGAACACTGAAGCTTTCTTT
TRBV19	-	TRBD2	TRBJ2-5	CASKAGLQETQYF	TGTGCCAGCAAAGCGGGGCTCCAAGAGACCCAGTACTTC
TRBV5-8	-	-	TRBJ2-5	CASSPRETQYF	TGTGCCAGCAGCCCGCGCGAGACCCAGTACTTC
TRBV7-2	-	-	TRBJ1-3	CASSLGAQGRNTIYF	TGTGCCAGCAGCTTAGGAGCTCAGGGCCGGAACACCATATATTTT
TRBV5-6	-	TRBD1	TRBJ2-5	CASSLVDRDQETQYF	TGTGCCAGCAGCTTGGTAGACAGGGACCAAGAGACCCAGTACTTC
TRBV7-2	-	-	TRBJ2-5	CASSSSRWAETQYF	TGTGCCAGCAGTTCATCCCGTTGGGCCGAGACCCAGTACTTC
TRBV9	-	TRBD1	TRBJ1-3	CASSVGQYHSGNTIYF	TGTGCCAGCAGCGTGGGACAGTATCACTCTGGAAACACCATATATTTT
TRBV24-1	-	-	TRBJ1-5	CATSDKGEVNQPQHF	TGTGCCACCAGTGATAAGGGGGAAGTCAATCAGCCCCAGCATTTT
TRBV7-2	-	-	TRBJ2-3	CASSSRAGISTDTQYF	TGTGCCAGCAGCTCGAGGGCAGGTATCAGCACAGATACGCAGTATTTT
TRBV2	-	TRBD1	TRBJ1-2	CASSEGQNPNYGYTF	TGTGCCAGCAGTGAGGGACAGAACCCTAACTATGGCTACACCTTC
TRBV9	-	-	TRBJ1-4	CASSVGRGEINEKLFF	TGTGCCAGCAGCGTAGGTAGGGGCGAGATTAATGAAAAACTGTTTTTT
TRBV4-3	-	TRBD1	TRBJ1-6	CASSQIRGTVNSPLHF	TGCGCCAGCAGCCAGATTCGAGGGACAGTTAATTCACCCCTCCACTTT
TRBV24-1	-	-	TRBJ2-3	CATSDNDKGTDTQYF	TGTGCCACCAGTGACAACGACAAAGGCACAGATACGCAGTATTTT
TRBV6-5	-	-	TRBJ1-1	CASSYSNVEDTEAFF	TGTGCCAGCAGTTACTCGAATGTAGAGGACACTGAAGCTTTCTTT
TRBV11-2	-	TRBD1	TRBJ2-7	CASSYGTGGYEQYF	TGTGCCAGCAGCTACGGGACAGGGGGATACGAGCAGTACTTC
TRBV9	few	-	TRBJ1-3	CASEYGSSGNTIYF	TGTGCCAGCGAGTACGGGAGCTCTGGAAACACCATATATTTT
TRBV18	-	-	TRBJ1-1	CASSPLTGSGTEAFF	TGTGCCAGCTCACCCCTAACAGGGTCGGGCACTGAAGCTTTCTTT
TRBV7-2	-	-	TRBJ2-3	CASSLDSDTQYF	TGTGCCAGCAGCTTAGACTCAGATACGCAGTATTTT